This T cell receptor (beta chain) was identified in a study of cytomegalovirus exposure and HLA in healthy donors. Researchers ran the PCR with 60 Vbeta and 13 Jbeta primers. This table comes from immunoSEQ multiplex PCR, and its TCRdb copy is limited to in-frame clones, with some not included. The table records some 91,000 clones, 60% to 65% of them present only once. The CDR3 has 13 residues. Germline V gene data show CDR1 as SGHNT and CDR2 as YYREEE (reference sequence). With 4 bases removed from V and 6 bases from J, the gap between germline ends came to 14 bases. The sequence was obtained from a human donor in good health. This sequence joins TRBV5-4 and TRBJ2-7, with a tentative D call TRBD1 (6 bases). Input material: PBMCs. The CDR3 DNA reads as TGTGCCAGCAGCGATAGTCCAGGGGCCGAGCAGTACTTC. Protein sequence: CASSDSPGAEQYF.